The 6 T cell receptor beta chains reported below all come from one sample, sequenced in a study of monozygotic twins with cystic fibrosis (dated by TCRdb to the early 2020s). Receptor amplification or capture employed the immunoSEQ multiplex PCR assay. In TCRdb, the immuneACCESS table is reduced to in-frame sequences with V and J assigned. These tables do not hold every clone; where another copy was compared, an unresolved V gene accounts for under half, and the others remain unexplained. This sample gives fewer than 30,000 clones in total; around four fifths of them show up just once. Approximately 0.93% of the sample rests with the top ten. The specimen sequenced was blood. These receptors all come from a girl aged 2 to 9 with cystic fibrosis.

This chain connects TRBV5-4 to TRBJ1-1, with D tentatively TRBD1 (5 bases). V shed 4 bases and J shed 4 bases, with 17 bases lying between them. Germline values: CDR1 SGHNT, CDR2 YYREEE (reference sequence). The length of the CDR3 is 15 residues. CDR3 DNA: TGTGCCAGCAGCCCGGGAACGGGTGGGGGCACTGAAGCTTTCTTT. This codes for CASSPGTGGGTEAFF.

The CDR3 sequence: CASSKVRGPGWNTEAFF. DNA for the CDR3: TGTGCCAGCAGCAAAGTACGGGGGCCAGGGTGGAACACTGAAGCTTTCTTT. This chain joins TRBV21-1 and TRBJ1-1. TRBV21-1 is shown as a pseudogene. The CDR3 covers 17 residues.

The rearrangement links TRBV9 to TRBJ2-1; 8 bases align to TRBD2. The CDR3 contains 17 residues. Trimming at V came to 5 bases and at J to 7 bases, leaving 17 bases not matched to a gene. The germline gives CDR1 SGDLS, CDR2 YYNGEE. CDR3 region: CASSFSTRSGSINEQFF. The CDR3 coding sequence is TGTGCCAGCAGTTTTAGTACCAGGAGCGGGAGTATAAATGAGCAGTTCTTC.

The chain is built from TRBV29-1 and TRBJ2-3; 7 positions match TRBD2. Germline trimming cut 7 bases from V and 4 bases from J; bases unmatched to any gene: 8. The CDR3 totals 13 residues. CDR1 SQVTM and CDR2 ANQGSEA come from the germline V gene. The CDR3 sequence: CSAGDSGPDTQYF. In DNA form, the CDR3 reads TGCAGCGCGGGGGATAGCGGGCCAGATACGCAGTATTTT.

The rearrangement uses TRBV5-1 and TRBJ2-3, with no clear D. CDR3 length: 13 amino acids. Germline V gene lookup returns CDR1 SGHRS and CDR2 YFSETQ. Trimming took off 7 bases at V and 1 base at J, with 10 bases between the two ends. In DNA form, the CDR3 reads TGCGCCAGCCACCAGCAAGGCACAGATACGCAGTATTTT. Translation gives CASHQQGTDTQYF.

This sequence joins TRBV27 and TRBJ2-7, with D perhaps given as TRBD1 or TRBD2 (6 bases each). Looked up from germline, CDR1 is MNHEY and CDR2 is SMNVEV (reference sequence). This CDR3 is built from 14 residues. The V and J ends lost 3 bases and 2 bases respectively, with 11 bases between them. CDR3 residues: CASSLRDNPYEQYF. The CDR3 DNA reads TGTGCCAGCAGTTTGCGGGACAACCCCTACGAGCAGTACTTC.